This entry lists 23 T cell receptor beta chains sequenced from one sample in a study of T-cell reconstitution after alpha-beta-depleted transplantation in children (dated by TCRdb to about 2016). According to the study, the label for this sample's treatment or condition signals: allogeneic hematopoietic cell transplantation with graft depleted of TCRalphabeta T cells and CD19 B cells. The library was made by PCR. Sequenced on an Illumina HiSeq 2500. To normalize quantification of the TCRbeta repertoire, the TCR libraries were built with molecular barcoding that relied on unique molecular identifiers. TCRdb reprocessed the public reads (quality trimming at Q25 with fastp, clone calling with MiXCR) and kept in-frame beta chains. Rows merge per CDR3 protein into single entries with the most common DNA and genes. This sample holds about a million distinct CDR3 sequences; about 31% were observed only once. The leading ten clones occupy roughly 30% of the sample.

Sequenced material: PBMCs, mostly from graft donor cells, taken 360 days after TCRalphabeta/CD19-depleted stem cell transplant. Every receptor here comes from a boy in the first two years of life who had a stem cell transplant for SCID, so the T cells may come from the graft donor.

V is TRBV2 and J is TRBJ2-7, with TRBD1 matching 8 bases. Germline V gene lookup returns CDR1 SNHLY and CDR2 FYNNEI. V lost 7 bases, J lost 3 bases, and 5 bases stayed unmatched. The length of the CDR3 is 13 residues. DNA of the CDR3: TGTGCCAGCATTAGGACAGGGAACTACGAGCAGTACTTC. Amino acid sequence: CASIRTGNYEQYF.

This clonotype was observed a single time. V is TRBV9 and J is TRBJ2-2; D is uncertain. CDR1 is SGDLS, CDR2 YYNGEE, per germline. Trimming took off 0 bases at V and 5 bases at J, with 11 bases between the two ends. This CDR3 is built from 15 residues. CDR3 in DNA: TGTGCCAGCAGCGTAGCGGCGACAATGACCGGGGAGCTGTTTTTT. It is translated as CASSVAATMTGELFF.

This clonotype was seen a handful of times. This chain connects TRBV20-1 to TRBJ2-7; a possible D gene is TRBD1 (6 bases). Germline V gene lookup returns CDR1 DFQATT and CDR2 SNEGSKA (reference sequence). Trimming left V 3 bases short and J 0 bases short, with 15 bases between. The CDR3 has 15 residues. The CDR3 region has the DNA TGCAGTGCTAGGGGACCCCAGGGGAACTCCTACGAGCAGTACTTC. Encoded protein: CSARGPQGNSYEQYF.

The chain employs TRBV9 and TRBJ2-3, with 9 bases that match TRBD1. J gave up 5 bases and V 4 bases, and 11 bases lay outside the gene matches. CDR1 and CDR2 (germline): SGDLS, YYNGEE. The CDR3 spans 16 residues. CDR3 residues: CASSPGFGTGLDTQYF. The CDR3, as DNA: TGTGCCAGCAGCCCCGGATTCGGGACAGGGTTAGATACGCAGTATTTT.

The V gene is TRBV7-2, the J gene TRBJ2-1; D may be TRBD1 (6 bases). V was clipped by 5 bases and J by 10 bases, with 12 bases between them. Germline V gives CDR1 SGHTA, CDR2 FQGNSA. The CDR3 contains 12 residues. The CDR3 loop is CASSKLGTEQFF. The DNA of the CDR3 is TGTGCCAGCAGCAAGCTAGGGACAGAGCAGTTCTTC.

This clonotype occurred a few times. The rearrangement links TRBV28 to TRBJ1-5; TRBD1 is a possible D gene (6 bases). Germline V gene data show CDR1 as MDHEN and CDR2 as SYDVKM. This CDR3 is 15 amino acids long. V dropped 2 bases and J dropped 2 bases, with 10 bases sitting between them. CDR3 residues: CASSLLAGGNQPQHF. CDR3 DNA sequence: TGTGCCAGCAGTTTACTCGCAGGGGGCAATCAGCCCCAGCATTTT.

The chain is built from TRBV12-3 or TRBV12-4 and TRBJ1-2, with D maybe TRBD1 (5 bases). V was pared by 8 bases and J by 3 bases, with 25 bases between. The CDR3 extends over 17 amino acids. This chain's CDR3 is CASGSSGGVFGHYGYTF. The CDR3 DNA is TGTGCCAGCGGGAGCAGTGGGGGGGTCTTCGGCCACTATGGCTACACCTTC.

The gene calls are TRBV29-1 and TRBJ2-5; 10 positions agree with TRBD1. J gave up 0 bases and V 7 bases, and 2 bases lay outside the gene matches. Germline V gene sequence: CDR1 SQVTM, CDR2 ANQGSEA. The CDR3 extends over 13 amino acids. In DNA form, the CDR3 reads TGCAGCGGCGGACAGGGGGACCAAGAGACCCAGTACTTC. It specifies CSGGQGDQETQYF.

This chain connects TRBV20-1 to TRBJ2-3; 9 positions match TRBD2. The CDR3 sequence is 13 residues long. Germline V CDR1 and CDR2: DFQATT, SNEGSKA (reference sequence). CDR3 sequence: CSRRGGQADTQYF. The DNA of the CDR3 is TGCAGCAGGCGGGGGGGCCAAGCAGATACGCAGTATTTT.

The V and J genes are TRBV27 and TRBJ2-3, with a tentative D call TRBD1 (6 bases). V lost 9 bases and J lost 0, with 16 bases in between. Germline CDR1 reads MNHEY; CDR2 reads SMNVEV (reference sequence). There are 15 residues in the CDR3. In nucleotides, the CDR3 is TGTGCCAGTCCACCAGGGGCCACTAGCACAGATACGCAGTATTTT. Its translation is CASPPGATSTDTQYF.

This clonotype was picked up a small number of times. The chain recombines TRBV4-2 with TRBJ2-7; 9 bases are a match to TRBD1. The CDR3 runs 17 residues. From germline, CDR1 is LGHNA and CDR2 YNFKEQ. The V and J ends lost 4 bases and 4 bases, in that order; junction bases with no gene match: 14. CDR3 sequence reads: CASSPRQGEDHGYEQYF. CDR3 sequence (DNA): TGTGCCAGCAGCCCTCGACAGGGGGAGGACCATGGGTACGAGCAGTACTTC.

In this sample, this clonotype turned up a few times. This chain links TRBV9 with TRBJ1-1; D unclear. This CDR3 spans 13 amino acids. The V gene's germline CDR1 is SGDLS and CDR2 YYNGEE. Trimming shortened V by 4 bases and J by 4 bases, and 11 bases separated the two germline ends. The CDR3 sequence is CASSMASATEAFF. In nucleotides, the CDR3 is TGTGCCAGCAGCATGGCCTCGGCCACTGAAGCTTTCTTT.

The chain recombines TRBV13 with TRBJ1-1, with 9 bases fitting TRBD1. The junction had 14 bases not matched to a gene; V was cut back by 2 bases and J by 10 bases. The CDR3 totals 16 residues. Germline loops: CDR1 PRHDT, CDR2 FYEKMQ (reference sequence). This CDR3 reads CASSLWDRVRIVGAFF. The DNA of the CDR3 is TGTGCCAGCAGCTTATGGGACAGGGTTAGGATTGTTGGAGCTTTCTTT.

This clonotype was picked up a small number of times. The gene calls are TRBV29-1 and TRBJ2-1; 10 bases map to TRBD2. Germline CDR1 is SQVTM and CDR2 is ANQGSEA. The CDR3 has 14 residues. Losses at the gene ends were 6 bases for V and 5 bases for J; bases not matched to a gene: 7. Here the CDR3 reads CSVAGTSVDNEQFF. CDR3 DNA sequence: TGCAGCGTGGCCGGGACTAGCGTAGACAATGAGCAGTTCTTC.

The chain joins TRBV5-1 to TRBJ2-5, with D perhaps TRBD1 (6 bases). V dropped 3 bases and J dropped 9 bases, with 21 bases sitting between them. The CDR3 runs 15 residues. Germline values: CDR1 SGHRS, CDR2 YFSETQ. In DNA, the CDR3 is TGCGCCAGCAGCTCCCTGGGGGCCCCCACGGGTTCCCAGTACTTC. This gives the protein CASSSLGAPTGSQYF.

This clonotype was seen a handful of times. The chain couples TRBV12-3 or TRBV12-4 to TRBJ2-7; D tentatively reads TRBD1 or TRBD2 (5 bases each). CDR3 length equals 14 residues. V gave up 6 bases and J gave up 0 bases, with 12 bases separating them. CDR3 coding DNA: TGTGCCAGCAGCCGGGACCAAAGCTCCTACGAGCAGTACTTC. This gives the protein CASSRDQSSYEQYF.

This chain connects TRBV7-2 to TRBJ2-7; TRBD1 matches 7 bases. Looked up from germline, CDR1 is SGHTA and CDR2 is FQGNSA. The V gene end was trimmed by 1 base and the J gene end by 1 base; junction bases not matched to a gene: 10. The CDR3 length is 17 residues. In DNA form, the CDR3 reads TGTGCCAGCAGCTTAGACGCCATACAGGGGATGTCCTACGAGCAGTACTTC. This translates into CASSLDAIQGMSYEQYF.

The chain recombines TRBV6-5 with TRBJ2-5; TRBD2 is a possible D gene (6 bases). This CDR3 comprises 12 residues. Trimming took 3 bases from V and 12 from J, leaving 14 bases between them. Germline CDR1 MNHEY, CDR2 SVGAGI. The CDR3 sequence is CASSYTGGAKYF. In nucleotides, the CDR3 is TGTGCCAGCAGTTATACCGGCGGGGCCAAGTACTTC.

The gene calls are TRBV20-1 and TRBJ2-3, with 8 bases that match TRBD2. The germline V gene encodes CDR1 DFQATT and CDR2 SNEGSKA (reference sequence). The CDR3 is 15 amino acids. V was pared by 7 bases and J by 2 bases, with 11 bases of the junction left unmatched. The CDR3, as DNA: TGCAGTGGACGAAAGCGGGGGATCCCCACAGATACGCAGTATTTT. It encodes CSGRKRGIPTDTQYF.

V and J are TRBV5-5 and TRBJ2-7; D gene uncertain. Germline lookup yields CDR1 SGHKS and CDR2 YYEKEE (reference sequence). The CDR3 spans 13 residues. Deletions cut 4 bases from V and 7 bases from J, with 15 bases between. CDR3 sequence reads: CASSPAGPREQYF. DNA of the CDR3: TGTGCCAGCAGCCCGGCCGGGCCGAGGGAGCAGTACTTC.

CDR3 in amino acids: CASSIGGDEQFF. The CDR3, as DNA: TGTGCCAGTAGTATCGGGGGGGATGAGCAGTTCTTC. This chain joins TRBV19 and TRBJ2-1; 8 bases are a match to TRBD2. With V trimmed by 3 bases and J by 8 bases, 0 bases remained unmatched. From germline, CDR1 is LNHDA and CDR2 SQIVND (reference sequence). The CDR3 runs to 12 residues.

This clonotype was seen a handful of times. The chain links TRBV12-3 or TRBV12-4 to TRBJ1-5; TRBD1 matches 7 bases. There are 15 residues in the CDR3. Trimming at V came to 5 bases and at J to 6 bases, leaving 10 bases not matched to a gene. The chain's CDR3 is CASSQTGNGGQPQHF. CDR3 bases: TGTGCCAGCAGTCAGACAGGGAATGGAGGTCAGCCCCAGCATTTT.

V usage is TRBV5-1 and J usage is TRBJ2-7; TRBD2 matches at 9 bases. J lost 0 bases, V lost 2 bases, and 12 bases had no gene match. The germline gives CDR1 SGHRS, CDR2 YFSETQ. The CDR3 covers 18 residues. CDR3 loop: CASSFPDSVSGSSYEQYF. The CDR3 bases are TGCGCCAGCAGCTTCCCCGACAGTGTTAGCGGGAGCTCCTACGAGCAGTACTTC.